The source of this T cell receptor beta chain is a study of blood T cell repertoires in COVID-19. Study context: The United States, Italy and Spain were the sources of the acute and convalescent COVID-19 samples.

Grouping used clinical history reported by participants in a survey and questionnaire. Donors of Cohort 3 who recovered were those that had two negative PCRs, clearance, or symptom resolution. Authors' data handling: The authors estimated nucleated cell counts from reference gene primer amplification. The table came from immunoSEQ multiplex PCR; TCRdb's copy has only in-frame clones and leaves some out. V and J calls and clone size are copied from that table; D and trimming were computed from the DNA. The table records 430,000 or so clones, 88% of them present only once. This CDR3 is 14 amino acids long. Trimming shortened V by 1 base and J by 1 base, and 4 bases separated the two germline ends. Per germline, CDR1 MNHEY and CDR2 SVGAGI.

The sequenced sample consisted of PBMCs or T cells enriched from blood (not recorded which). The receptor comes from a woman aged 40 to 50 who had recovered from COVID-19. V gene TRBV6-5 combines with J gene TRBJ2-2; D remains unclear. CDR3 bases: TGTGCCAGCAGTTACTTCGGGAACACCGGGGAGCTGTTTTTT. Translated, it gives CASSYFGNTGELFF.